This is a list of T cell receptor beta chains from one sample in a study of early T cells in non-severe SARS-CoV-2 infection. From the 5' RACE reads, TCRdb called clonotypes with MiXCR, one entry per CDR3 protein. Here the sample spans 30,000 to 40,000 distinct CDR3 sequences, roughly 4% being singletons. What was sequenced was whole blood. These receptor sequences come from an adult who was a healthcare worker with PCR-confirmed SARS-CoV-2 infection or an uninfected control (not recorded which). Both conserved end residues are part of each CDR3. D genes are given only for firm matches. Size values are once, few and many counts, or a class for expanded clones, and some rows have none.

J gene,clone size,V gene,D gene,CDR3 protein,CDR3 DNA
TRBJ2-3,many,TRBV6-5,TRBD2,CASSRGLAGGPSDTQYF,TGTGCCAGCAGTAGGGGACTAGCGGGAGGGCCTTCCGATACGCAGTATTTT
TRBJ2-1,few,TRBV18,TRBD2,CASSLQAGVSYNEQFF,TGTGCCAGCTCACTCCAAGCGGGAGTCTCCTACAATGAGCAGTTCTTC
TRBJ1-1,many,TRBV18,TRBD1,CASSPSGTANTEAFF,TGTGCCAGCTCACCCTCCGGGACAGCCAACACTGAAGCTTTCTTT
TRBJ2-7,many,TRBV3-1,.,CASSQDWGGYEQYF,TGTGCCAGCAGCCAAGATTGGGGAGGTTACGAGCAGTACTTC
TRBJ2-7,many,TRBV15,TRBD2,CATSSGTSGNYEQYF,TGTGCCACCAGCAGCGGGACTAGCGGTAACTACGAGCAGTACTTC
TRBJ1-1,many,TRBV5-1,.,CASSLEGFAFF,TGCGCCAGCAGCTTGGAAGGTTTCGCTTTCTTT
TRBJ1-2,many,TRBV6-5,TRBD1,CASSKTGGFNYGYTF,TGTGCCAGCAGTAAGACAGGGGGCTTTAACTATGGCTACACCTTC
TRBJ1-2,many,TRBV9,TRBD1,CASSGGDRRKYGYTF,TGTGCCAGCAGCGGTGGGGACAGGCGGAAGTATGGCTACACCTTC
TRBJ1-5,many,TRBV20-1,.,CSALSGAGSNQPQHF,TGCAGTGCCCTTAGTGGGGCGGGTAGCAATCAGCCCCAGCATTTT
TRBJ2-6,many,TRBV7-9,.,CASSVDGVSGANVLTF,TGTGCCAGCAGCGTGGACGGAGTCTCTGGGGCCAACGTCCTGACTTTC
TRBJ1-1,many,TRBV12-3/TRBV12-4,.,CASSFQNTEAFF,TGTGCCAGCAGTTTTCAGAACACTGAAGCTTTCTTT
TRBJ2-7,many,TRBV6-6,TRBD1,CASSSKGQGQNYEQYF,TGTGCCAGCAGTTCCAAGGGCCAGGGACAGAACTACGAGCAGTACTTC
TRBJ2-3,many,TRBV28,TRBD2,CASSLSKAYAWTSGTDTQYF,TGTGCCAGCAGCCTATCGAAAGCTTACGCCTGGACTAGCGGTACAGATACGCAGTATTTT
TRBJ1-3,.,TRBV6-6,.,CASREGTTIYF,TGTGCCAGCAGAGAGGGTACCACCATATATTTT
TRBJ1-1,.,TRBV12-3/TRBV12-4,.,CASSLVSSRGIAFF,TGTGCCAGCAGTTTAGTCAGCTCCCGCGGGATAGCTTTCTTT
TRBJ2-1,many,TRBV20-1,.,CSAYSGSSYNEQFF,TGCAGTGCCTATAGCGGAAGCTCCTACAATGAGCAGTTCTTC